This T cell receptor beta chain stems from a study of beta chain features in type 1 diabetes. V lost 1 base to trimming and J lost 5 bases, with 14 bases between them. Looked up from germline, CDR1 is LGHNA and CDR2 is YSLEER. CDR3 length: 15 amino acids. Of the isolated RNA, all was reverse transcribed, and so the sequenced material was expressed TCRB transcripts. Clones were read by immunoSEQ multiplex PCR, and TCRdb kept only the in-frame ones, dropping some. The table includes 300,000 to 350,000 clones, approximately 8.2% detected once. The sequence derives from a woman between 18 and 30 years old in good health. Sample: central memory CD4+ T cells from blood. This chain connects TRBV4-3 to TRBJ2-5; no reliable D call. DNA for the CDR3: TGCGCCAGCAGCCAAGGCTCTGCACCCGAGGAGACCCAGTACTTC. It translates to CASSQGSAPEETQYF.